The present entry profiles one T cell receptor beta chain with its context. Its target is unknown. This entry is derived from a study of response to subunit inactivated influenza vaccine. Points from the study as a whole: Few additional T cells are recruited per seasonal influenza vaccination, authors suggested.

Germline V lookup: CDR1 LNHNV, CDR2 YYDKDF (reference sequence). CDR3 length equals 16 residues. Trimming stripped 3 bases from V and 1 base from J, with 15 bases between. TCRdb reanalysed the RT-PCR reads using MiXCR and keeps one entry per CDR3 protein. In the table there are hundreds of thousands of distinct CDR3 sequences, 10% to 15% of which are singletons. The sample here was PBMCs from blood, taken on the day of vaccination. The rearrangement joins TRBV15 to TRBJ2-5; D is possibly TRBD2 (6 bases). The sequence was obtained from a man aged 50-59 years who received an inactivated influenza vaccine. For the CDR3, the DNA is TGTGCCACCAGCAGGGGGCCAGGAGGGACCCAAGAGACCCAGTACTTC. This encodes CATSRGPGGTQETQYF.